Listed below are T cell receptor beta chains from one sample, sequenced in a study of blood T cell repertoires in COVID-19. Produced via immunoSEQ multiplex PCR; TCRdb's table is partial and in-frame only. The sample includes a few hundred thousand clones, about 90% of them seen just once. The material sequenced was PBMCs or T cells enriched from blood (not recorded which). All receptors come from a woman in her twenties or thirties who had recovered from COVID-19. The CDR3 runs from the conserved cysteine through the conserved F or W. The order of the fields is clone size, V gene, J gene, D gene, CDR3 protein, CDR3 DNA. A D gene is named only where the DNA matches it firmly. A row's size may be missing; if present it is once, few, many or a size class.

once	TRBV5-8	TRBJ2-5	TRBD2	CASSPARLAGGETQYF	TGTGCCAGCAGCCCCGCCCGACTAGCGGGGGGGGAGACCCAGTACTTC
-	TRBV9	TRBJ2-5	TRBD1	CASSAGQAYQETQYF	TGTGCCAGCAGCGCGGGACAGGCCTACCAAGAGACCCAGTACTTC
-	TRBV6-5	TRBJ1-1	-	CASSLGQPPMGTEAFF	TGTGCCAGCAGTTTAGGACAGCCCCCGATGGGCACTGAAGCTTTCTTT
-	TRBV2	TRBJ2-3	TRBD2	CASRDTISGGTQYF	TGTGCCAGCAGAGACACTATTTCGGGAGGTACGCAGTATTTT
-	TRBV20-1	TRBJ1-1	-	CSAGLGAEAFF	TGCAGTGCTGGCCTAGGGGCTGAAGCTTTCTTT
-	TRBV4-1	TRBJ1-1	TRBD1	CASSQGQGGALNTEAFF	TGCGCCAGCAGCCAAGGACAGGGGGGGGCCCTGAACACTGAAGCTTTCTTT
-	TRBV9	TRBJ1-1	-	CASSVAVNTEAFF	TGTGCCAGCAGCGTAGCAGTGAACACTGAAGCTTTCTTT
-	TRBV30	TRBJ2-1	-	CAWSVKDRGFF	TGTGCCTGGAGTGTTAAGGACCGGGGGTTCTTC
-	TRBV2	TRBJ1-1	TRBD1	CASSIGPGGTEAFF	TGTGCCAGCAGCATAGGGCCAGGGGGCACTGAAGCTTTCTTT
-	TRBV5-4	TRBJ1-1	-	CASSTRTTPNTEAFF	TGTGCCAGCAGCACGAGGACAACACCGAACACTGAAGCTTTCTTT
-	TRBV24-1	TRBJ1-1	-	CATSDPDSPMNTEAFF	TGTGCCACCAGTGATCCCGACAGCCCTATGAACACTGAAGCTTTCTTT
-	TRBV10-3	TRBJ1-6	-	CAISESGGPYSPLHF	TGTGCCATCAGTGAGTCCGGGGGGCCTTATTCACCCCTCCACTTT
-	TRBV6-5	TRBJ1-1	-	CASSYYFREISTEAFF	TGTGCCAGCAGTTATTATTTCCGGGAAATCTCCACTGAAGCTTTCTTT
-	TRBV9	TRBJ1-3	TRBD1	CASSATGPGNTIYF	TGTGCCAGCAGCGCGACAGGGCCTGGAAACACCATATATTTT
-	TRBV6-5	TRBJ1-6	TRBD1	CASSRDRVSNSPLHF	TGTGCCAGCAGCCGAGACAGGGTCAGTAATTCACCCCTCCACTTT
-	TRBV7-8	TRBJ1-5	TRBD1	CASSFRDSLNQPQHF	TGTGCCAGCAGCTTCCGGGACAGTTTGAATCAGCCCCAGCATTTT
-	TRBV30	TRBJ1-1	TRBD1	CAWSVSGQGGGAFF	TGTGCCTGGAGTGTATCGGGACAGGGCGGGGGAGCTTTCTTT
-	TRBV4-3	TRBJ2-7	TRBD1	CASSPGTDFYEQYF	TGCGCCAGCAGCCCCGGGACAGACTTCTACGAGCAGTACTTC
-	TRBV7-4	TRBJ2-1	-	CASSATGTSSYNEQFF	TGTGCCAGCAGCGCGACAGGGACTAGCTCCTACAATGAGCAGTTCTTC
-	TRBV19	TRBJ1-5	TRBD1	CASSAPTGAGRPQHF	TGTGCCAGTAGTGCCCCAACAGGGGCTGGTAGGCCCCAGCATTTT
-	TRBV7-9	TRBJ2-7	-	CASSLDLPEQYF	TGTGCCAGCAGCTTAGATCTTCCCGAGCAGTACTTC
few	TRBV19	TRBJ1-2	TRBD1	CASRPRQGLVDYGYTF	TGTGCCAGTAGACCCCGACAGGGTTTAGTTGACTATGGCTACACCTTC
-	TRBV4-2	TRBJ1-5	TRBD1	CASSPGTGGNQPQHF	TGTGCCAGCAGCCCCGGGACAGGGGGCAATCAGCCCCAGCATTTT
-	TRBV29-1	TRBJ2-3	TRBD1	CSVESRDSSSTQYF	TGCAGCGTCGAAAGCCGGGACAGTAGCTCTACGCAGTATTTT
-	TRBV11-2	TRBJ1-1	-	CASSLRQHLNTEAFF	TGTGCCAGCAGCTTAAGACAGCACCTGAACACTGAAGCTTTCTTT
-	TRBV30	TRBJ1-4	-	CAWSVGGAGYEKLFF	TGTGCCTGGAGTGTAGGGGGGGCGGGTTATGAAAAACTGTTTTTT
-	TRBV5-1	TRBJ2-1	-	CASSPGQSSYNEQFF	TGCGCCAGCAGCCCCGGACAGAGCTCCTACAATGAGCAGTTCTTC
-	TRBV30	TRBJ1-2	-	CAWKWGWNGYTF	TGTGCCTGGAAGTGGGGCTGGAACGGCTACACCTTC
many	TRBV6-2/TRBV6-3	TRBJ2-7	TRBD1	CASSWDRSYEQYF	TGTGCCAGCAGTTGGGACAGGTCCTACGAGCAGTACTTC
-	TRBV6-5	TRBJ1-2	TRBD1	CASMQGVIGYGYTF	TGTGCCAGCATGCAGGGGGTTATCGGGTATGGCTACACCTTC
-	TRBV2	TRBJ2-3	TRBD2	CASSARGSGVGDTQYF	TGTGCCAGCAGTGCACGGGGTAGCGGGGTTGGAGATACGCAGTATTTT
-	TRBV6-1	TRBJ1-2	-	CASSEGAYGYTF	TGTGCCAGCAGTGAAGGGGCCTATGGCTACACCTTC
-	TRBV7-9	TRBJ1-1	-	CASSPNSGGTEAFF	TGTGCCAGCAGCCCGAACTCGGGTGGTACAGAAGCTTTCTTT
-	TRBV28	TRBJ1-1	-	CASSLRTEAFF	TGTGCCAGCAGTTTACGCACTGAAGCTTTCTTT
once	TRBV9	TRBJ2-7	-	CASSAEGSSYEQYF	TGTGCCAGCAGCGCAGAGGGAAGCTCCTACGAGCAGTACTTC
-	TRBV2	TRBJ1-2	TRBD1	CASIQDRGGGYTF	TGTGCCAGCATTCAGGACAGGGGTGGTGGCTACACCTTC
few	TRBV12-3/TRBV12-4	TRBJ1-1	-	CASSPLRAEAFF	TGTGCCAGCAGCCCCTTGAGGGCTGAAGCTTTCTTT
-	TRBV7-8	TRBJ1-1	-	CASSNLRVGTEAFF	TGTGCCAGCAGCAACCTCCGGGTAGGCACTGAAGCTTTCTTT
-	TRBV4-1	TRBJ1-3	-	CASSQVQVGSLGSSGNTIYF	TGCGCCAGCAGCCAAGTTCAGGTTGGGTCCCTGGGCAGCTCTGGAAACACCATATATTTT
-	TRBV6-5	TRBJ1-2	-	CASSLAGDNYGYTF	TGTGCCAGCAGTTTAGCAGGGGATAACTATGGCTACACCTTC
-	TRBV18	TRBJ1-2	TRBD1	CASSPYGQGDDGYTF	TGTGCCAGCTCACCATACGGACAGGGAGATGATGGCTACACCTTC